The clone carrying this TCR beta chain was detected a few times. Its target is unknown. This sample is drawn from a study of T cell repertoires in cytomegalovirus infection. Study details: HLA-C-restricted CMV epitopes, recently identified, and well-studied HLA-B-restricted ones were used by the study.

General study points: CMV-specific HLA-C-restricted TCR beta clonotypes dominated the ex vivo response. The study identified carriers of CMV plus the relevant HLA from cumulative public TCR beta family frequency.

TCRdb redid the calling of the reads with MiXCR, one entry per CDR3 protein. The sample carries fewer than 1,000,000 distinct CDR3 sequences, about a third recorded once. The source of this sequence is a human donor in good health (CMV status not recorded). Some clones in this sample may be carry-over from other donors' samples. The specimen comprised cultured CD8+ T cells from PBMCs, sampled from culture after CMV antigen stimulation.

The CDR3 sequence is CASSYRVGTGELFF. The CDR3 DNA reads as TGTGCCAGCAGTTACAGGGTTGGTACCGGGGAGCTGTTTTTT. The chain has TRBV6-2 or TRBV6-3 and TRBJ2-2; D gene uncertain. CDR1 is MNHEY, CDR2 SVGEGT, per germline. Trimming pared 2 bases from V and 5 bases from J, leaving 9 bases between. The CDR3 consists of 14 residues.